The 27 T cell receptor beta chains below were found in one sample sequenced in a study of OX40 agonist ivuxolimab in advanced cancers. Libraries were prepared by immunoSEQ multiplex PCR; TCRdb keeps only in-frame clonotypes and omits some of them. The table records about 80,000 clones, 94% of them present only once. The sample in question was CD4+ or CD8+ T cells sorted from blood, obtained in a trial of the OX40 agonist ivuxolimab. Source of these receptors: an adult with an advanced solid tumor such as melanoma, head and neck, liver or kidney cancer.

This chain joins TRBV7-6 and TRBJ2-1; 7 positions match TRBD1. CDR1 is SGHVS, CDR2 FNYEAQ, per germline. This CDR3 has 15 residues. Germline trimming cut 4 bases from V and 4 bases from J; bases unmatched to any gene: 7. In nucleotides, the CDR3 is TGTGCCAGCAGCTCCGGACCGGGACAGTACAATGAGCAGTTCTTC. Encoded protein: CASSSGPGQYNEQFF. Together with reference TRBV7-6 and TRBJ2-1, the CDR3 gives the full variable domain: GAGVSQSPRYKVTKRGQDVALRCDPISGHVSLYWYRQALGQGPEFLTYFNYEAQQDKSGLPNDRFSAERPEGSISTLTIQRTEQRDSAMYRCASSSGPGQYNEQFFGPGTRLTVL.

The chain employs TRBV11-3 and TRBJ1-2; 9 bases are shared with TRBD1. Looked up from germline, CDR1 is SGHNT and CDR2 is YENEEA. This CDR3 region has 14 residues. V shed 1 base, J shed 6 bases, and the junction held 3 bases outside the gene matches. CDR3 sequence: CASSLGGQGDGYTF. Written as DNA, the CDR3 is TGTGCCAGCAGCTTAGGGGGACAGGGTGATGGCTACACCTTC.

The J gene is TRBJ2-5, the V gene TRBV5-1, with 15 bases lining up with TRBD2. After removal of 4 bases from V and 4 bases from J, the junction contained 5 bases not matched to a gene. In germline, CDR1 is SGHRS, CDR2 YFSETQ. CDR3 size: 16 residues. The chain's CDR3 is CASSTGLAGGIETQYF. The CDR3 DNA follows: TGCGCCAGCAGCACCGGACTAGCGGGAGGGATAGAGACCCAGTACTTC. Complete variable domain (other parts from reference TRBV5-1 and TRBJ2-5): KAGVTQTPRYLIKTRGQQVTLSCSPISGHRSVSWYQQTPGQGLQFLFEYFSETQRNKGNFPGRFSGRQFSNSRSEMNVSTLELGDSALYLCASSTGLAGGIETQYFGPGTRLLVL.

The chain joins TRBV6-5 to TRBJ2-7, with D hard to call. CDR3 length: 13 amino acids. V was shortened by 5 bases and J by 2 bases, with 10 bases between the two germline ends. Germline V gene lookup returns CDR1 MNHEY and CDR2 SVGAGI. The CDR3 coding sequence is TGTGCCAGCAGTGAAGGCAGCACCTACGAGCAGTACTTC. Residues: CASSEGSTYEQYF.

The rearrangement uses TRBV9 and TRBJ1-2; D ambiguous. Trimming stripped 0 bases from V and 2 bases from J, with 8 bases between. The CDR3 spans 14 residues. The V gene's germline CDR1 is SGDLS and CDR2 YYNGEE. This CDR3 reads CASSVGRSNYGYTF. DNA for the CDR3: TGTGCCAGCAGCGTAGGGAGATCCAACTATGGCTACACCTTC.

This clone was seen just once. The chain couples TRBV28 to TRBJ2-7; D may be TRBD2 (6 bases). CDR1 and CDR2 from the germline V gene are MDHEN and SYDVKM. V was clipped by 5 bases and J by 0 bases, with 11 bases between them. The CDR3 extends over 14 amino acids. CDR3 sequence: CASSGGVTSYEQYF. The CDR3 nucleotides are TGTGCCAGCAGTGGAGGGGTTACCTCCTACGAGCAGTACTTC.

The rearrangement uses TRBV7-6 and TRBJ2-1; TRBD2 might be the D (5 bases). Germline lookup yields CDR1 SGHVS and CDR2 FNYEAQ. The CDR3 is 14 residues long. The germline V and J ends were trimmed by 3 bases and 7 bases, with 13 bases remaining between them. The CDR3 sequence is CASSFGRARNEQFF. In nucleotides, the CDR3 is TGTGCCAGCAGCTTCGGGCGGGCTAGAAATGAGCAGTTCTTC.

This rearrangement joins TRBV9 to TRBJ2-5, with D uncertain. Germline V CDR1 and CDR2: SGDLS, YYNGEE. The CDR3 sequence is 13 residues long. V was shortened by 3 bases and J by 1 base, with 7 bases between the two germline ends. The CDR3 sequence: CASSEGLQETQYF. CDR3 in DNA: TGTGCCAGCAGCGAGGGCCTCCAAGAGACCCAGTACTTC.

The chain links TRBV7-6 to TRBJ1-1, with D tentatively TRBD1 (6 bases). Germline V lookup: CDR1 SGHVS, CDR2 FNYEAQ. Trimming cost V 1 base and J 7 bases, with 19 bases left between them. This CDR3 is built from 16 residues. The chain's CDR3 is CASSLVGGGTKIEAFF. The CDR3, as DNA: TGTGCCAGCAGCTTAGTGGGGGGTGGGACAAAAATTGAAGCTTTCTTT. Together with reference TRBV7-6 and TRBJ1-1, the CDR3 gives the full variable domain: GAGVSQSPRYKVTKRGQDVALRCDPISGHVSLYWYRQALGQGPEFLTYFNYEAQQDKSGLPNDRFSAERPEGSISTLTIQRTEQRDSAMYRCASSLVGGGTKIEAFFGQGTRLTVV.

The CDR3 DNA is TGCGCCAGCAGCGATACTAACACTGAAGCTTTCTTT. Protein sequence: CASSDTNTEAFF. V gene TRBV4-1 combines with J gene TRBJ1-1; D remains unclear. Looked up from germline, CDR1 is MGHRA and CDR2 is YSYEKL. This CDR3 region has 12 residues. V dropped 5 bases and J dropped 2 bases, with 6 bases sitting between them.

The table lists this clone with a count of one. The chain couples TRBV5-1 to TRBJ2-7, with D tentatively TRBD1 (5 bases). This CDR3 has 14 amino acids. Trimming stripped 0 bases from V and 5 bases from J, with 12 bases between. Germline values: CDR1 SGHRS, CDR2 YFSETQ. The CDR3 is CASSLAQGIDEQYF. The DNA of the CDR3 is TGCGCCAGCAGCTTGGCCCAGGGCATCGACGAGCAGTACTTC.

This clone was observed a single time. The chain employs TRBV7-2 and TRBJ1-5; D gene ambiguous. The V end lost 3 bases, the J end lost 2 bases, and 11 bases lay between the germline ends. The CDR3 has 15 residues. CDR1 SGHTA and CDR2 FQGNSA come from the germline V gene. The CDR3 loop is CASSLVGLGNQPQHF. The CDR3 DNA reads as TGTGCCAGCAGCTTGGTAGGGTTGGGCAATCAGCCCCAGCATTTT.

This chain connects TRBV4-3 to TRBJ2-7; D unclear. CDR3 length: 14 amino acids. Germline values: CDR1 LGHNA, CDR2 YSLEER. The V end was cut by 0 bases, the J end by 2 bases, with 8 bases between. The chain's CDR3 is CASSQDETAYEQYF. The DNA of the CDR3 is TGCGCCAGCAGCCAAGATGAGACTGCCTACGAGCAGTACTTC.

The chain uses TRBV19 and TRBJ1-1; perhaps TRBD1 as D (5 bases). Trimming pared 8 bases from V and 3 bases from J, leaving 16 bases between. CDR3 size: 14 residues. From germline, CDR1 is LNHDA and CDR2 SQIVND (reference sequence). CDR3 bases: TGTGCCAGTGGCACATGGGGCAGCGACACTGAAGCTTTCTTT. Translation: CASGTWGSDTEAFF.

The CDR3 is CASSQGVRAGNQPQHF. The CDR3 coding sequence is TGCGCCAGCAGCCAAGGGGTTAGGGCCGGCAATCAGCCCCAGCATTTT. The chain has TRBV4-3 and TRBJ1-5, with unresolved D. The CDR3 spans 16 residues. Germline V lookup: CDR1 LGHNA, CDR2 YSLEER. The V and J ends lost 1 base and 2 bases respectively, with 12 bases between them.

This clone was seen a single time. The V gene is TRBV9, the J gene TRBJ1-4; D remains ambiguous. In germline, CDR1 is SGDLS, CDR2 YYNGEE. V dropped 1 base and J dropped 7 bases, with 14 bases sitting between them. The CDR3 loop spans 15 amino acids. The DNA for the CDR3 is TGTGCCAGCAGCGTAAGTGGGGATCGGACTGAAAAACTGTTTTTT. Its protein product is CASSVSGDRTEKLFF. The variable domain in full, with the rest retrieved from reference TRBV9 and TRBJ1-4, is DSGVTQTPKHLITATGQRVTLRCSPRSGDLSVYWYQQSLDQGLQFLIQYYNGEERAKGNILERFSAQQFPDLHSELNLSSLELGDSALYFCASSVSGDRTEKLFFGSGTQLSVL.

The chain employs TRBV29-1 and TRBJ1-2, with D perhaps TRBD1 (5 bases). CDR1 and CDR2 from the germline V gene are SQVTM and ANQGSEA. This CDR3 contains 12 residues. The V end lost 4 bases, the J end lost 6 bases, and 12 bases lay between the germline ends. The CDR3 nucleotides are TGCAGCGTTGTGGGGACCGCCGATGGCTACACCTTC. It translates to CSVVGTADGYTF.

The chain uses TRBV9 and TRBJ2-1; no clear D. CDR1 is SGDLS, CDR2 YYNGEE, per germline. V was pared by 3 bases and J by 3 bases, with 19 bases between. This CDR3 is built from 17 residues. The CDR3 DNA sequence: TGTGCCAGCAGCGCCTTTTCGGCGGCTGATAACTACAATGAGCAGTTCTTC. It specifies CASSAFSAADNYNEQFF.

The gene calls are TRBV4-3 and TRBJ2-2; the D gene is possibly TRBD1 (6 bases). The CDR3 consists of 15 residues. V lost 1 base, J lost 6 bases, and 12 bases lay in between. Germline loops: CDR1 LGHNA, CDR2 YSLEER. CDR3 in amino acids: CASSQGTEGSGELFF. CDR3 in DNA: TGCGCCAGCAGCCAAGGGACAGAGGGCTCCGGGGAGCTGTTTTTT.

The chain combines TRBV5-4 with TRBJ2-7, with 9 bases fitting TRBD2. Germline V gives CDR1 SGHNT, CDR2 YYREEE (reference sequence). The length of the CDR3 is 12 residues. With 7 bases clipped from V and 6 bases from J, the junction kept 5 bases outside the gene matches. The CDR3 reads CASAGGFGEQYF. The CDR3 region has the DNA TGTGCCAGCGCGGGAGGGTTTGGCGAGCAGTACTTC.

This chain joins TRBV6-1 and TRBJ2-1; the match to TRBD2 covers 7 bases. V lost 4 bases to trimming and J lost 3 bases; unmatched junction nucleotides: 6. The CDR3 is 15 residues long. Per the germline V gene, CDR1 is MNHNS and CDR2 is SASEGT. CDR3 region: CASSGQRGVYNEQFF. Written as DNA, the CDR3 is TGTGCCAGCAGTGGCCAGCGGGGTGTCTACAATGAGCAGTTCTTC.

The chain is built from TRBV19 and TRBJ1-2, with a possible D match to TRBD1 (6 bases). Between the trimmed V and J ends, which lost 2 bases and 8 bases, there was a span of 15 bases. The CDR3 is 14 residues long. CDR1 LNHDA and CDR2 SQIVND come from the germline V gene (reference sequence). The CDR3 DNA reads TGTGCCAGTAGTATACCTGGGACATTAAGGGGCTACACCTTC. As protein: CASSIPGTLRGYTF.

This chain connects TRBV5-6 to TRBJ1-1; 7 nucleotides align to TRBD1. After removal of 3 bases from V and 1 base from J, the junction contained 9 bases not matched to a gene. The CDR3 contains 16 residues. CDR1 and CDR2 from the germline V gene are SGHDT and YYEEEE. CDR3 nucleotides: TGTGCCAGCAGCTCGATACGGGACAGTAGGAACACTGAAGCTTTCTTT. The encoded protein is CASSSIRDSRNTEAFF.

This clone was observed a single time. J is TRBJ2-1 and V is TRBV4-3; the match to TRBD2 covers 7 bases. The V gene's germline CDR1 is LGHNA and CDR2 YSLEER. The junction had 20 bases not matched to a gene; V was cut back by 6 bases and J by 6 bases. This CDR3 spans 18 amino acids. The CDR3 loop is CASRLSRSRGLVFNEQFF. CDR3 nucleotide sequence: TGCGCCAGCAGACTAAGCCGGTCCCGAGGACTAGTTTTCAATGAGCAGTTCTTC.

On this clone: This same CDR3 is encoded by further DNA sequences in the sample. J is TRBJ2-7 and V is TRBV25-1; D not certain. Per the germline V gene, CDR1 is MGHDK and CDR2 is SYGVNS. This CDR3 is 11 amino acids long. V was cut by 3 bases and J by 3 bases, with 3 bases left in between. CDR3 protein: CASSDSYEQYF. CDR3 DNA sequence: TGTGCCAGCAGTGACAGCTACGAGCAGTACTTC.

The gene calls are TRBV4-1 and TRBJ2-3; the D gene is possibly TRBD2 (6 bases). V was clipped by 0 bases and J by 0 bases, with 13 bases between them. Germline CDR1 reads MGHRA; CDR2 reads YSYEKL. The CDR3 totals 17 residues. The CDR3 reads CASSQDPPSASTDTQYF. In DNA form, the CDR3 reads TGCGCCAGCAGCCAAGATCCGCCTAGCGCTAGCACAGATACGCAGTATTTT.

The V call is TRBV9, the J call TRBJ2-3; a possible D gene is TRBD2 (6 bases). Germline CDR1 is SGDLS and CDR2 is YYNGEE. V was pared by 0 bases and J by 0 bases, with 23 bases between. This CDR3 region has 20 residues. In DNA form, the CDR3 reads TGTGCCAGCAGCGTAGACGTACTAGGAGGGCGGCCTTATAGCACAGATACGCAGTATTTT. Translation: CASSVDVLGGRPYSTDTQYF.